This T cell receptor (beta chain) was identified in a study of radiotherapy plus CTLA-4 blockade in lung cancer. In the case of this clone: Its target is not known.

This CDR3 is 13 amino acids long. Germline V gives CDR1 MNHEY, CDR2 SVGAGI. The trim removed 6 bases at V and 3 bases at J, leaving 2 bases unmatched. Libraries were prepared by immunoSEQ multiplex PCR; TCRdb keeps only in-frame clonotypes and omits some of them. The table includes about 85,000 clones, 75% to 90% detected once. CTLA-4 blockade using ipilimumab, together with focal radiation, was received by patients with chemo-refractory metastatic non-small-cell lung cancer. Study-wide findings and caveats: According to reports, early shifts in blood T cell clones, alongside interferon-beta, forecast response most accurately. In blood, TCR clones derived from the tumor expanded after radiotherapy plus ipilimumab.

This chain links TRBV6-5 with TRBJ2-5; 9 bases align to TRBD1. Sequencing used peripheral blood, obtained from a patient treated with radiotherapy plus ipilimumab. The receptor comes from a human donor with non-small cell lung cancer who had a partial response to radiotherapy plus ipilimumab. The CDR3 nucleotides are TGTGCCAGCAGCTGGACAGGGGAAGAGACCCAGTACTTC. Protein sequence: CASSWTGEETQYF.